These 10 T cell receptor beta chains came from one sample sequenced in a study of T cells in Graves' hyperthyroidism and ophthalmopathy. Amplified TCR beta CDR3 regions derived from RNA transcripts. HTBI primers were the set used in a first-round RT-PCR of the TCR CDR3. TCRdb analysed the multiplex PCR reads with MiXCR anew, one entry per CDR3 protein. The sample contains fewer than 700,000 distinct CDR3 sequences, around 15% of which appear only once. The sequencing input was blood. These receptors were taken from a woman aged 25-40 years with Graves' hyperthyroidism.

In this sample, this clonotype turned up many times. The chain is built from TRBV20-1 and TRBJ2-3, with D hard to call. The CDR3 contains 13 residues. Trimming stripped 4 bases from V and 1 base from J, with 9 bases between. The germline gives CDR1 DFQATT, CDR2 SNEGSKA (reference sequence). CDR3 protein: CSAKPLGTDTQYF. CDR3 DNA sequence: TGCAGTGCTAAGCCCCTGGGCACAGATACGCAGTATTTT.

The chain carries TRBV13 and TRBJ1-1, with D possibly matching TRBD1 (6 bases). The V end lost 7 bases, the J end lost 4 bases, and 10 bases lay between the germline ends. Germline assignment: CDR1 PRHDT and CDR2 FYEKMQ (reference sequence). This CDR3 region has 12 residues. This chain's CDR3 is CASTRGATEAFF. The DNA for the CDR3 is TGTGCCAGCACCCGGGGGGCCACTGAAGCTTTCTTT.

This clonotype was recorded at least ten times. The junction departs from germline at one end; a sequencing error may be responsible. V is TRBV2 and J is TRBJ1-5; no clear D. CDR1 is SNHLY and CDR2 is FYNNEI in the germline V gene. CDR3 length: 14 residues. The CDR3 sequence: CASSEGQSNRPQHF. The CDR3 DNA reads as TGTGCCAGCAGTGAAGGGCAGAGTAATCGGCCCCAGCATTTT.

This clonotype was observed at least ten times. The chain links TRBV6-1 to TRBJ1-2; D ambiguous. The V gene's germline CDR1 is MNHNS and CDR2 SASEGT. The CDR3 consists of 15 residues. The V gene lost 6 bases and the J gene lost 3 bases, with 17 bases spanning the gap. The CDR3 DNA sequence: TGTGCCAGCAGATCCTCCACGTCACGGGACTATGGCTACACCTTC. Protein product: CASRSSTSRDYGYTF.

The sample holds many counts of this clonotype. Here the CDR3 reads CSARPPTGRAEQFF. As DNA, the CDR3 is TGCAGTGCTAGACCCCCGACAGGGCGGGCTGAGCAGTTCTTC. This chain connects TRBV20-1 to TRBJ2-1, with 7 bases matching TRBD1. The CDR3 spans 14 residues. Germline trimming cut 2 bases from V and 9 bases from J; bases unmatched to any gene: 10. Germline V CDR1 and CDR2: DFQATT, SNEGSKA (reference sequence).

This rearrangement joins TRBV29-1 to TRBJ2-3; D may be TRBD1 or TRBD2 (7 bases each). The CDR3 runs 16 residues. Trimming took off 0 bases at V and 4 bases at J, with 17 bases between the two ends. In germline, CDR1 is SQVTM, CDR2 ANQGSEA. The CDR3 protein is CSVEDGEGARADTQYF. CDR3 coding DNA: TGCAGCGTTGAAGATGGGGAGGGGGCGCGCGCAGATACGCAGTATTTT.

At least ten counts were recorded for this clonotype. This sequence joins TRBV28 and TRBJ1-4; no definite D call. The CDR3 loop spans 13 amino acids. In germline, CDR1 is MDHEN, CDR2 SYDVKM. The germline V and J ends were trimmed by 5 bases and 7 bases, with 11 bases remaining between them. The CDR3 DNA sequence: TGTGCCAGCAGTCTCGGGGTGGGTGAAAAACTGTTTTTT. Its protein is CASSLGVGEKLFF.

This clonotype came up a few times. The rearrangement links TRBV18 to TRBJ1-1, with TRBD1 matching 8 bases. The V gene's germline CDR1 is KGHSH and CDR2 LQKENI. V shed 6 bases and J 1 base; nucleotides not matched to a gene: 4. The CDR3 is 14 residues long. CDR3 protein: CASSDRGGNTEAFF. DNA of the CDR3: TGTGCCAGCTCCGACAGGGGCGGGAACACTGAAGCTTTCTTT.

Many counts were recorded for this clonotype. The chain has TRBV7-8 and TRBJ2-1; D gene ambiguous. Trimming removed 2 bases from V and 7 bases from J, with 6 bases in between. Per the germline V gene, CDR1 is SGHVS and CDR2 is FQNEAQ. The CDR3 loop spans 12 amino acids. This CDR3 reads CASSLRVNEQFF. The CDR3 DNA follows: TGTGCCAGCAGCTTACGTGTGAATGAGCAGTTCTTC.

This clonotype was counted many times. This chain joins TRBV28 and TRBJ2-7; D is uncertain. V lost 3 bases, J lost 3 bases, and 12 bases lay in between. The length of the CDR3 is 14 residues. Germline V CDR1 and CDR2: MDHEN, SYDVKM. The CDR3 DNA is TGTGCCAGCAGTTTTCGTCTGCTTCTCTACGAGCAGTACTTC. Translating gives CASSFRLLLYEQYF.